The 10 T cell receptor beta chains given below trace back to one sample, sequenced in a study of graft-versus-host responses after intestinal transplantation. The table came from immunoSEQ multiplex PCR; TCRdb's copy has only in-frame clones and leaves some out. The sample includes 96,000 or so clones, about 93% seen only once; the top ten take roughly 0.17%. Their antigen targets remain unknown. Specimen: unstimulated CD4+ T cells sorted from spleen or lymph node cells, collected before intestinal transplant. The receptors here all came from a human donor who received an intestinal transplant.

This clone has a handful of counts. The chain recombines TRBV19 with TRBJ1-4; TRBD1 is a possible D gene (6 bases). V was trimmed by 3 bases and J by 0 bases, leaving 20 bases between them. There are 19 residues in the CDR3. Germline CDR1 and CDR2: LNHDA and SQIVND (reference sequence). The CDR3 DNA sequence: TGTGCCAGTAGTATCGCCATGAGGGGGAATGTTGCAACTAATGAAAAACTGTTTTTT. This gives the protein CASSIAMRGNVATNEKLFF.

The chain links TRBV7-9 to TRBJ2-7; 14 nucleotides line up with TRBD2. The CDR3 has 16 residues. Germline lookup yields CDR1 SEHNR and CDR2 FQNEAQ (reference sequence). J lost 5 bases, V lost 5 bases, and 8 bases had no gene match. Written as DNA, the CDR3 is TGTGCCAGCAGCGGTCCGGGACTAGCGGGAGTACACGAGCAGTACTTC. The encoded protein is CASSGPGLAGVHEQYF. Based on the CDR3 plus reference TRBV7-9 and TRBJ2-7, the full variable domain is DTGVSQNPRHKITKRGQNVTFRCDPISEHNRLYWYRQTLGQGPEFLTYFQNEAQLEKSRLLSDRFSAERPKGSFSTLEIQRTEQGDSAMYLCASSGPGLAGVHEQYFGPGTRLTVT.

The chain carries TRBV7-3 and TRBJ2-3, with D unresolved. The ends were cut back, 1 base at V and 0 bases at J, with 8 bases in the middle. The CDR3 is 15 amino acids. Per germline, CDR1 SGHTA and CDR2 FQGTGA. Written as DNA, the CDR3 is TGTGCCAGCAGCTTAAGCTGGCTGAGCACAGATACGCAGTATTTT. Residues: CASSLSWLSTDTQYF.

This chain connects TRBV21-1 to TRBJ1-3; the table gives TRBD1 as D, unverified against the DNA. TRBV21-1 is a known pseudogene. The CDR3 is 17 residues long. CDR3 DNA: TGTGCCAGCAGCCGCCCCTCCGGGACAGCCCCTGGAAACACCATATATTTT. This encodes CASSRPSGTAPGNTIYF.

This clone has just one count. The J gene is TRBJ1-6, the V gene TRBV5-1; 9 nucleotides line up with TRBD1. The CDR3 has 13 residues. Trimming removed 5 bases from V and 7 bases from J; junction bases left unmatched: 1. Germline V lookup: CDR1 SGHRS, CDR2 YFSETQ. DNA of the CDR3: TGCGCCAGCAGTACAGGGGGCAATTCACCCCTCCACTTT. It specifies CASSTGGNSPLHF.

The V and J genes are TRBV7-2 and TRBJ2-4; no definite D call. The V end lost 4 bases, the J end lost 7 bases, and 8 bases lay between the germline ends. This CDR3 region has 12 residues. Looked up from germline, CDR1 is SGHTA and CDR2 is FQGNSA. Here the CDR3 reads CASSSGSNIQYF. In DNA, the CDR3 is TGTGCCAGCAGCTCAGGAAGTAACATTCAGTACTTC.

The J gene is TRBJ2-5, the V gene TRBV5-4, with D possibly being TRBD2 (6 bases). CDR1 is SGHNT, CDR2 YYREEE, per germline (reference sequence). The CDR3 length is 15 residues. Trimming pared 4 bases from V and 6 bases from J, leaving 19 bases between. The CDR3 DNA follows: TGTGCCAGCAGCCGGCGGGGAGGTAGTCTAAAGACCCAGTACTTC. It encodes CASSRRGGSLKTQYF.

The V call is TRBV7-7, the J call TRBJ2-5, with 9 bases fitting TRBD1. The CDR3 is 14 amino acids. Germline CDR1 is SSHAT and CDR2 is FNYEAQ (reference sequence). Trimming took 6 bases from V and 5 from J; bases not matched to a gene: 7. The CDR3 DNA reads as TGTGCCAGCAGTTATGGACAGGGGAGGGAGACCCAGTACTTC. The encoded protein is CASSYGQGRETQYF.

The rearrangement joins TRBV4-2 to TRBJ1-2; D unresolved. Per germline, CDR1 LGHNA and CDR2 YNFKEQ. This CDR3 has 14 residues. Between the trimmed V and J ends, which lost 0 bases and 4 bases, there was a span of 9 bases. CDR3 sequence: CASSQDRSVYGYTF. In nucleotides, the CDR3 is TGTGCCAGCAGCCAAGACAGATCCGTCTATGGCTACACCTTC.

This clone was found a few times. CDR3 nucleotides: TGTGCCAGCAGCGATCACAGCGGGACAGGGGGGAACTATGGCTACACCTTC. It codes for CASSDHSGTGGNYGYTF. The rearrangement joins TRBV2 to TRBJ1-2; 11 positions agree with TRBD1. The CDR3 sequence is 17 residues long. The germline gives CDR1 SNHLY, CDR2 FYNNEI. The trim removed 6 bases at V and 2 bases at J, leaving 11 bases unmatched.